A selection of T cell receptor beta chains follows, all from one sample in a study of response to subunit inactivated influenza vaccine. TCRdb passed the RT-PCR reads through MiXCR, listing each CDR3 protein once. Found here are about 800,000 distinct CDR3 sequences, less than 25% of them singletons; the top ten hold about a tenth. The sample was PBMCs from blood, taken around 5 days after vaccination. The receptors shown here come from a man aged 45-60 years who received an inactivated influenza vaccine. Each CDR3 is given with its conserved first and last residue. The D gene is left open where the match is weak. A clone size is listed for some rows: how often the clone was seen (once, few, many), or a class if it is expanded.

J gene | D gene | V gene | clone size | CDR3 protein | CDR3 DNA
TRBJ2-3 | TRBD2 | TRBV7-3 | few | CASSLIPLTSGVTDTQYF | TGTGCCAGCAGTCTCATCCCGCTGACTAGCGGGGTCACAGATACGCAGTATTTT
TRBJ1-2 | . | TRBV6-2/TRBV6-3 | . | CASRLRGYGYTF | TGTGCCAGCAGGCTCAGGGGATATGGCTACACCTTC
TRBJ2-1 | . | TRBV29-1 | few | CSVSTRGNYNEQFF | TGCAGCGTTTCTACGAGGGGGAACTACAATGAGCAGTTCTTC
TRBJ1-1 | . | TRBV7-2 | . | CASSPRGAVDTEAFF | TGTGCCAGCAGCCCAAGGGGGGCCGTGGACACTGAAGCTTTCTTT
TRBJ1-2 | TRBD1 | TRBV29-1 | few | CSVATTFRTGGQGGYTF | TGCAGCGTTGCCACAACTTTCCGGACAGGGGGTCAAGGTGGCTACACCTTC
TRBJ2-2 | . | TRBV5-5 | few | CASRRDSANTGELFF | TGTGCCAGCAGGCGGGACAGCGCGAACACCGGGGAGCTGTTTTTT
TRBJ2-7 | TRBD2 | TRBV7-2 | few | CASSYTLAGGFSEQYF | TGTGCCAGCAGCTACACCCTAGCGGGAGGGTTTAGCGAGCAGTACTTC
TRBJ2-3 | TRBD2 | TRBV6-5 | . | CASSWTSARTDTQYF | TGTGCCAGCAGTTGGACTAGCGCTCGCACAGATACGCAGTATTTT
TRBJ2-3 | . | TRBV11-2 | . | CASGVHGGNTQYF | TGTGCCAGCGGGGTACATGGGGGCAATACGCAGTATTTT
TRBJ2-6 | . | TRBV28 | few | CASTPGESDFFGANVLTF | TGTGCCAGCACCCCTGGCGAGAGCGATTTCTTTGGGGCCAACGTCCTGACTTTC
TRBJ2-1 | . | TRBV11-2 | few | CASSQGENEQFF | TGTGCCAGCAGCCAAGGGGAGAATGAGCAGTTCTTC
TRBJ2-3 | . | TRBV28 | many | CASSLGPQRGGPQTSTDTQYF | TGTGCCAGCAGTTTGGGCCCTCAGAGGGGGGGTCCACAGACGTCCACAGATACGCAGTATTTT
TRBJ1-1 | . | TRBV20-1 | . | CSARAAPGAGTEAFF | TGCAGTGCTAGAGCTGCCCCCGGGGCGGGGACTGAAGCTTTCTTT
TRBJ2-3 | TRBD2 | TRBV7-3 | few | CASSLSGGRSDTQYF | TGTGCCAGCAGCTTAAGCGGCGGGAGGTCCGATACGCAGTATTTT
TRBJ1-5 | . | TRBV7-8 | . | CASSSRRDYSNQPQHF | TGTGCCAGCAGCTCCCGCAGGGATTATAGCAATCAGCCCCAGCATTTT
TRBJ2-5 | . | TRBV7-2 | . | CASSLTRLLGTQYF | TGTGCCAGCAGCTTAACTAGACTCCTAGGGACCCAGTACTTC
TRBJ2-5 | TRBD2 | TRBV5-1 | . | CASSYGTPSGGPEETQYF | TGCGCCAGCAGCTACGGGACCCCTAGCGGGGGGCCGGAAGAGACCCAGTACTTC
TRBJ2-1 | TRBD2 | TRBV4-3 | few | CASSQDFASGIEQFF | TGCGCCAGCAGCCAAGATTTTGCCAGCGGGATTGAGCAGTTCTTC
TRBJ1-1 | TRBD1 | TRBV2 | . | CASRTEGAVSSEAFF | TGTGCCAGCAGGACGGAGGGGGCGGTAAGTTCTGAAGCTTTCTTT
TRBJ2-5 | . | TRBV4-2 | few | CASSQDVQTNQETQYF | TGTGCCAGCAGCCAAGACGTTCAGACTAACCAAGAGACCCAGTACTTC